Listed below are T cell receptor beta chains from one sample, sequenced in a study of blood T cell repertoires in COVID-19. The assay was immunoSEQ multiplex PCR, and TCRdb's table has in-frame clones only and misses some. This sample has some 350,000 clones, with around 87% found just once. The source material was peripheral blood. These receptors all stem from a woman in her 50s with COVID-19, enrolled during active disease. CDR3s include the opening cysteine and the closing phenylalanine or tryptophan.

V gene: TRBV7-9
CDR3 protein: CASSLDTGGWSSAFF

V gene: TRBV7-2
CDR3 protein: CASSLLGARGDTIYF

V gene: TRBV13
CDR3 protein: CASSLDRGANYGYTF

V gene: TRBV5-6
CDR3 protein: CASSRQGTTLGYTF

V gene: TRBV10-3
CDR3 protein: CAISPRGGSSSTEAFF

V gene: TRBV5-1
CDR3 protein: CASMTGSGETQYF

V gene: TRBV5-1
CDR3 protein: CASSVSGSGANVLTF

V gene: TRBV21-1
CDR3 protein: CASSTNRGRYEQYF

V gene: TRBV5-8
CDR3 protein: CASSSGQGASYNEQFF

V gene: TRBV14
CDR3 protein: CASSQEAGGYNEQFF

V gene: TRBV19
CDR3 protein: CASRMGGDAKNIQYF

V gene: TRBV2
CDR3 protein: CASSGQGALTGELFF

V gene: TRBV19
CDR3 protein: CASSTGLTYEQYF

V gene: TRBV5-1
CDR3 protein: CASSLVQGANEKLFF

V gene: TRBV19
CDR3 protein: CASSVQGYTEAFF

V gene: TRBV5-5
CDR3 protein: CASSLVGLAGYYEQYF

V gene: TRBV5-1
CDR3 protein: CASSLYHRGDTEAFF

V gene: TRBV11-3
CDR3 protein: CASRETGSGDYGYTF

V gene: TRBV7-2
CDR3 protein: CASSLTGGYTF

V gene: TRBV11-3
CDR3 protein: CASSLDRKRDYEQYF